The source of this TCR beta chain is a study of blood T cell repertoires in COVID-19. This CDR3 has 14 residues. The V end was cut by 2 bases, the J end by 6 bases, with 10 bases between. Looked up from germline, CDR1 is LNHNV and CDR2 is YYDKDF (reference sequence). Sequencing was performed with immunoSEQ multiplex PCR; in TCRdb, only in-frame clones are kept and a portion is missing. This sample has approximately 7,600 clones, with 80% to 90% found just once. The chain couples TRBV15 to TRBJ1-4, with a weak D call TRBD1 (5 bases). Sequences were obtained from peripheral blood. The receptor was derived from a human donor in a cohort sampled during active COVID-19. The DNA of the CDR3 is TGTGCCACCAGCAGACAGGGCGTGGATGAAAAACTGTTTTTT. This translates into CATSRQGVDEKLFF.